This passage covers 10 T cell receptor beta chains from one sample sequenced in a study of early T cells in non-severe SARS-CoV-2 infection. TCRdb re-analysed the 5' RACE reads in MiXCR, keeping a single row per CDR3 protein. There are roughly 92,000 distinct CDR3 sequences in the sample; about 12% occur only once, and 4.4% lies in the top ten. Specimen: whole blood, collected at baseline. The receptors derive from an adult who was a healthcare worker with PCR-confirmed SARS-CoV-2 infection or an uninfected control (not recorded which).

Only a few counts were recorded for this clonotype. This chain links TRBV30 with TRBJ1-2; TRBD1 might be the D (6 bases). Trimming removed 3 bases from V and 4 bases from J, with 12 bases in between. This CDR3 contains 13 residues. The germline CDR1 and CDR2 sequences are GTSNPN and SVGIG (reference sequence). The CDR3 loop reads CAWREGGSYGYTF. The DNA of the CDR3 is TGTGCCTGGAGGGAAGGGGGAAGCTATGGCTACACCTTC.

The chain is built from TRBV6-6 and TRBJ2-2; tentatively, D is TRBD2 (6 bases). Germline V lookup: CDR1 MNHNY, CDR2 SVGAGI (reference sequence). The V and J ends lost 4 bases and 7 bases respectively, with 13 bases between them. There are 14 residues in the CDR3. The CDR3 here is CASSSAARDGELFF. CDR3 DNA: TGTGCCAGCAGTTCGGCCGCGCGGGACGGGGAGCTGTTTTTT.

This clonotype appeared a few times. The chain recombines TRBV13 with TRBJ2-1, with D hard to call. The germline V gene encodes CDR1 PRHDT and CDR2 FYEKMQ (reference sequence). V was trimmed by 5 bases and J by 9 bases, leaving 17 bases between them. CDR3 size: 14 residues. CDR3 sequence (DNA): TGTGCCAGCAGCGCTGGCGGCACCCGGAGTGAGCAGTTCTTC. As protein: CASSAGGTRSEQFF.

This clonotype was seen repeatedly, ten times or more. The chain has TRBV29-1 and TRBJ1-5, with 9 bases that match TRBD1. The CDR3 covers 12 residues. After removal of 7 bases from V and 5 bases from J, the junction contained 3 bases not matched to a gene. CDR1 is SQVTM and CDR2 is ANQGSEA in the germline V gene. For the CDR3, the DNA is TGCAGCGCCAGACAGGGGGATCAGCCCCAGCATTTT. Residues: CSARQGDQPQHF.

Details on this clonotype: This sequence may be a read error, since a much larger clone differs from it by one base. The chain recombines TRBV7-3 with TRBJ2-5; D is undetermined. V was cut by 2 bases and J by 6 bases, with 13 bases left in between. The length of the CDR3 is 14 residues. In germline, CDR1 is SGHTA, CDR2 FQGTGA. This chain's CDR3 is CASSLSSESKTQYF. The CDR3 bases are TGTGCCAGCAGCTTATCAAGCGAGAGCAAGACCCAGTACTTC. Variable domain in full (rest from reference TRBV7-3 and TRBJ2-5): GAGVSQTPSNKVTEKGKYVELRCDPISGHTALYWYRQSLGQGPEFLIYFQGTGAADDSGLPNDRFFAVRPEGSVSTLKIQRTERGDSAVYLCASSLSSESKTQYFGPGTRLLVL.

This clonotype was seen repeatedly, ten times or more. CDR3 sequence (DNA): TGTGCCAGCTCACCTAACACCCGCTCCGAGCAGTACTTC. Translated: CASSPNTRSEQYF. The chain is built from TRBV18 and TRBJ2-7; D remains ambiguous. This CDR3 has 13 amino acids. CDR1 is KGHSH and CDR2 is LQKENI in the germline V gene. The V and J ends lost 3 bases and 6 bases respectively, with 12 bases between them.

This chain uses TRBV3-1 with TRBJ1-4; possible D gene TRBD1, 6 bases. Trimming left V 4 bases short and J 7 bases short, with 10 bases between. CDR3 length equals 13 residues. The germline gives CDR1 LGHDT, CDR2 YNNKEL (reference sequence). The CDR3 loop reads CASSRGQLEKLFF. In DNA, the CDR3 is TGTGCCAGCAGCCGGGGACAACTTGAAAAACTGTTTTTT.

This chain connects TRBV11-3 to TRBJ2-4; TRBD2 aligns across 10 bases. This CDR3 region has 20 residues. The V gene end was trimmed by 1 base and the J gene end by 4 bases; junction bases not matched to a gene: 16. Germline V gene data show CDR1 as SGHNT and CDR2 as YENEEA. CDR3 protein: CASSLGLAGVDLEAKNIQYF. CDR3 DNA sequence: TGTGCCAGCAGCTTAGGGCTAGCGGGGGTTGACCTTGAGGCAAAAAACATTCAGTACTTC.

The chain is built from TRBV25-1 and TRBJ1-2, with D unclear. CDR1 is MGHDK and CDR2 is SYGVNS in the germline V gene. The CDR3 runs 13 residues. V dropped 2 bases and J dropped 5 bases, with 9 bases sitting between them. The CDR3 spells CASSEAGLYGYTF. Written as DNA, the CDR3 is TGTGCCAGCAGTGAAGCGGGCTTATATGGCTACACCTTC.

This clonotype was picked up a small number of times. The chain uses TRBV12-3 or TRBV12-4 and TRBJ2-5; maybe TRBD1 (6 bases). This CDR3 has 13 amino acids. Trimming removed 6 bases at V and 3 bases at J, with 11 bases between. The CDR3 DNA reads TGTGCCAGCAGGCCGGGACACGAAGAGACCCAGTACTTC. Translating it yields CASRPGHEETQYF.